The source of this TCR beta chain is a study of cytomegalovirus exposure and HLA in healthy donors. The study, taken as a whole, reports: The availability of immune exposure information extended only to CMV serostatus.

CDR1 MGHDK and CDR2 SYGVNS come from the germline V gene. This CDR3 has 15 residues. The J segment lost 8 bases and the V segment lost 4 bases, leaving 8 bases of the junction unmatched. Turning to this clone: No antigen is known for it.

Researchers ran the PCR with 60 Vbeta and 13 Jbeta primers. Some clones are missing from TCRdb's copy, which holds only in-frame ones; the method was immunoSEQ multiplex PCR. The sample includes about 150,000 clones, approximately 80% of them seen just once. The sequence was collected from a woman aged 18-35 years in good health and CMV-seronegative. Material: PBMCs. The chain recombines TRBV25-1 with TRBJ1-2, with 12 bases matching TRBD1. The CDR3 DNA reads as TGTGCCAGCAGTGCCCCAGGGACAGGGGGCAGGGGCTACACCTTC. Translating it yields CASSAPGTGGRGYTF.